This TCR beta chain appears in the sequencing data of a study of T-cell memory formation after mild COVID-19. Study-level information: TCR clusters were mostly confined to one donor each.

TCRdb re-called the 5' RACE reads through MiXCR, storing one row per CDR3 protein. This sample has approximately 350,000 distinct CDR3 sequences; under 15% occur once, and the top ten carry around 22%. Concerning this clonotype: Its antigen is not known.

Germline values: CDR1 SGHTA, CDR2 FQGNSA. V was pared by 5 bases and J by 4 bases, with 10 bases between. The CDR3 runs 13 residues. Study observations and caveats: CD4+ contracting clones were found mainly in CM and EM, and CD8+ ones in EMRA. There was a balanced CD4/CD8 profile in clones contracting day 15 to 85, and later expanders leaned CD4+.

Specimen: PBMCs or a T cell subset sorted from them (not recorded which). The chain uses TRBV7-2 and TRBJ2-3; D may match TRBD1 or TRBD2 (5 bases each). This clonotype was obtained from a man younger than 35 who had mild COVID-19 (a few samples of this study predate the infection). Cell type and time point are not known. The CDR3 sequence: CASSRDHSDTQYF. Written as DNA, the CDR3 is TGTGCCAGCAGCCGGGACCATTCAGATACGCAGTATTTT.